Listed here are 24 T cell receptor beta chains from one sample, sequenced in a study of Tregs in tolerant kidney transplant recipients. Repertoires were generated with immunoSEQ multiplex PCR, while TCRdb's copy carries only in-frame clones and drops some. This table holds tens of thousands of clones, over 85% found once. Sequencing was performed on CD4+ T cells from blood, taken before the transplant. These receptor sequences come from a human donor who received a combined kidney and bone marrow transplant.

The gene calls are TRBV7-2 and TRBJ2-4, with 9 bases lining up with TRBD1. Germline V gene sequence: CDR1 SGHTA, CDR2 FQGNSA. The CDR3 consists of 17 residues. Unmatched junction bases numbered 8, after V lost 4 bases and J lost 1 base. CDR3: CASSSGQGFLAKNIQYF. In nucleotides, the CDR3 is TGTGCCAGCAGCTCAGGACAGGGGTTTTTGGCCAAAAACATTCAGTACTTC.

This chain joins TRBV10-3 and TRBJ1-4; D not resolved. V was pared by 4 bases and J by 4 bases, with 7 bases between. The CDR3 has 13 amino acids. CDR1 and CDR2 (germline): ENHRY, SYGVKD. CDR3 coding DNA: TGTGCCATCAGTGTTGGCGGTAATGAAAAACTGTTTTTT. Its translation: CAISVGGNEKLFF.

V and J are TRBV27 and TRBJ2-7; D gene unclear. The CDR3 totals 12 residues. V lost 6 bases and J 2 bases, leaving 8 bases between the germline ends. Germline CDR1 and CDR2: MNHEY and SMNVEV (reference sequence). The CDR3 DNA sequence: TGTGCCAGCAGAGTGACACCCTACGAGCAGTACTTC. Translation gives CASRVTPYEQYF.

The chain is built from TRBV7-3 and TRBJ1-1; D perhaps matches TRBD1 (5 bases). V lost 4 bases and J lost 1, with 10 bases in between. Germline V gene lookup returns CDR1 SGHTA and CDR2 FQGTGA. The CDR3 is 14 amino acids. CDR3 loop: CASSSGTANTEAFF. As DNA, the CDR3 is TGTGCCAGCAGCTCGGGGACTGCGAACACTGAAGCTTTCTTT.

V gene TRBV5-4 combines with J gene TRBJ1-2, with 7 bases that match TRBD1. This CDR3 contains 13 residues. Per the germline V gene, CDR1 is SGHNT and CDR2 is YYREEE (reference sequence). Trimming cost V 5 bases and J 4 bases; bases outside gene matches: 5. CDR3 region: CASRRDSLYGYTF. The CDR3, as DNA: TGTGCCAGCAGACGGGACAGCCTCTATGGCTACACCTTC.

J is TRBJ2-3 and V is TRBV7-2, with TRBD2 matching 9 bases. The germline CDR1 and CDR2 sequences are SGHTA and FQGNSA. V trimming: 3 bases; J trimming: 4 bases; junction bases outside the gene matches: 8. This CDR3 spans 16 amino acids. The DNA for the CDR3 is TGTGCCAGCAGCTTTAGCGGGAGTGCCTCTCCAGATACGCAGTATTTT. The encoded protein is CASSFSGSASPDTQYF.

The V and J genes are TRBV5-1 and TRBJ2-2, with 9 nucleotides matching TRBD1. Germline CDR1 and CDR2: SGHRS and YFSETQ. The CDR3 runs to 15 residues. The V gene end was trimmed by 0 bases and the J gene end by 6 bases; junction bases not matched to a gene: 3. CDR3 amino acids: CASSLGDRVPGELFF. The CDR3 DNA reads TGCGCCAGCAGCTTGGGGGACAGGGTCCCCGGGGAGCTGTTTTTT.

This chain links TRBV29-1 with TRBJ2-5, with D possibly matching TRBD2 (5 bases). Trimming took 7 bases from V and 7 from J, leaving 13 bases between them. CDR1 SQVTM and CDR2 ANQGSEA come from the germline V gene. The CDR3 extends over 11 amino acids. As DNA, the CDR3 is TGCAGCGCCGGACGGGGTGGGACCCAGTACTTC. Residues: CSAGRGGTQYF.

The chain recombines TRBV12-5 with TRBJ1-4; TRBD1 matches 12 bases. This CDR3 is built from 17 residues. Germline V gene lookup returns CDR1 LGHNT and CDR2 FRNRAP. The V segment lost 4 bases and the J segment 4 bases; nucleotides outside the gene matches: 7. The DNA of the CDR3 is TGTGCTAGTGGTTCTTGGGACAGGGGGCAATATAATGAAAAACTGTTTTTT. Protein product: CASGSWDRGQYNEKLFF. Full variable domain (outside the CDR3, taken from reference TRBV12-5 and TRBJ1-4): DARVTQTPRHKVTEMGQEVTMRCQPILGHNTVFWYRQTMMQGLELLAYFRNRAPLDDSGMPKDRFSAEMPDATLATLKIQPSEPRDSAVYFCASGSWDRGQYNEKLFFGSGTQLSVL.

V gene TRBV7-9 combines with J gene TRBJ1-6; 9 bases map to TRBD1. Germline values: CDR1 SEHNR, CDR2 FQNEAQ (reference sequence). The junction had 10 bases not matched to a gene; V was cut back by 5 bases and J by 11 bases. The CDR3 sequence is 15 residues long. As DNA, the CDR3 is TGTGCCAGCAGCGTGACAGGACAGGGGACACCACCCCTCCACTTT. This encodes CASSVTGQGTPPLHF.

V usage is TRBV30 and J usage is TRBJ1-1; D is ambiguous. The length of the CDR3 is 13 residues. CDR1 GTSNPN and CDR2 SVGIG come from the germline V gene (reference sequence). V was trimmed by 1 base and J by 1 base, leaving 7 bases between them. The CDR3 here is CAWSGEGNTEAFF. In DNA form, the CDR3 reads TGTGCCTGGAGTGGTGAGGGGAACACTGAAGCTTTCTTT.

Comment on this clone: The junction departs from germline at one end; a sequencing error may be responsible. The J gene is TRBJ2-3, the V gene TRBV9; possible D gene TRBD2, 7 bases. Germline CDR1 and CDR2: SGDLS and YYNGEE. The CDR3 length is 14 residues. The CDR3 bases are TGCTCTTTGGGGGAGGGGGGGCCAACAGATACGCAGTATTTT. Protein: CSLGEGGPTDTQYF.

V usage is TRBV10-2 and J usage is TRBJ1-3; TRBD1 matches at 7 bases. The CDR3 has 16 amino acids. After removal of 6 bases from V and 0 bases from J, the junction contained 8 bases not matched to a gene. CDR1 is WSHSY and CDR2 is SAAADI in the germline V gene. The CDR3 spells CASSARGQSSGNTIYF. The DNA for the CDR3 is TGCGCCAGCAGCGCCCGGGGACAGAGCTCTGGAAACACCATATATTTT.

The chain's CDR3 is CASSGRLAGGNEQYF. The CDR3 coding sequence is TGTGCCAGCAGTGGGCGACTAGCGGGAGGCAACGAGCAGTACTTC. J is TRBJ2-7 and V is TRBV2, with 13 bases that match TRBD2. Germline lookup yields CDR1 SNHLY and CDR2 FYNNEI. The CDR3 contains 15 residues. The junction had 5 bases not matched to a gene; V was cut back by 4 bases and J by 5 bases.

The chain carries TRBV11-3 and TRBJ2-3, with TRBD2 identical over 11 bases. The CDR3 sequence is 15 residues long. J gave up 3 bases and V 6 bases, and 5 bases lay outside the gene matches. Germline values: CDR1 SGHNT, CDR2 YENEEA. Here the CDR3 reads CASSPTSGSTDTQYF. Here the CDR3 DNA reads TGTGCCAGCAGTCCCACTAGCGGGAGTACAGATACGCAGTATTTT.

The sample holds a few counts of this clone. Here the CDR3 reads CASSEPRDLGREQYF. The CDR3 DNA sequence: TGTGCCAGCAGTGAACCAAGAGACCTGGGGCGCGAGCAGTACTTC. The chain couples TRBV2 to TRBJ2-7; D possibly corresponds to TRBD1 (5 bases). This CDR3 spans 15 amino acids. Trimming cost V 2 bases and J 6 bases, with 17 bases left between them. Per germline, CDR1 SNHLY and CDR2 FYNNEI.

This clone occurred once. The chain has TRBV4-2 and TRBJ2-7, with 7 bases matching TRBD1. V lost 3 bases, J lost 4 bases, and 9 bases stayed unmatched. Germline V gene data show CDR1 as LGHNA and CDR2 as YNFKEQ. The CDR3 spans 15 residues. The CDR3 is CASSHREGGPYEQYF. The CDR3, as DNA: TGTGCCAGCAGCCACCGGGAAGGGGGCCCATACGAGCAGTACTTC.

This sequence joins TRBV14 and TRBJ1-3; D not certain. CDR1 and CDR2 from the germline V gene are SGHDN and FVKESK. V was shortened by 0 bases and J by 0 bases, with 9 bases between the two germline ends. This CDR3 has 16 amino acids. The CDR3 region is CASSQDLAPSGNTIYF. The DNA of the CDR3 is TGTGCCAGCAGCCAAGATCTGGCCCCCTCTGGAAACACCATATATTTT. Complete variable domain (other parts from reference TRBV14 and TRBJ1-3): EAGVTQFPSHSVIEKGQTVTLRCDPISGHDNLYWYRRVMGKEIKFLLHFVKESKQDESGMPNNRFLAERTGGTYSTLKVQPAELEDSGVYFCASSQDLAPSGNTIYFGEGSWLTVV.

On this clone itself: The junction shows a germline mismatch at one end, possibly a read error. Other DNA sequences in this sample translate to the same CDR3. This chain connects TRBV4-3 to TRBJ1-6; D may be TRBD1 (6 bases). CDR3 length: 16 residues. From germline, CDR1 is LGHNA and CDR2 YSLEER. As DNA, the CDR3 is TGCGCCAGCAGCCGGCTACTCGGGACATCTAATTCCCCCCTCCACTTT. Its translation: CASSRLLGTSNSPLHF.

The chain recombines TRBV7-2 with TRBJ2-5, with D tentatively TRBD2 (5 bases). The CDR3 consists of 13 residues. The germline V and J ends were trimmed by 8 bases and 5 bases, with 15 bases remaining between them. Germline V gene lookup returns CDR1 SGHTA and CDR2 FQGNSA. CDR3 loop: CASRRDRVETQYF. CDR3 DNA sequence: TGTGCCAGCCGCCGGGATAGGGTGGAGACCCAGTACTTC.

The chain links TRBV15 to TRBJ1-4; no clear D gene. From germline, CDR1 is LNHNV and CDR2 YYDKDF (reference sequence). The CDR3 totals 15 residues. V was pared by 5 bases and J by 7 bases, with 17 bases between. The CDR3 sequence: CATSAVRGRSEKLFF. CDR3 bases: TGTGCCACCAGCGCCGTTCGCGGGAGGAGTGAAAAACTGTTTTTT. The variable domain in full, with the rest retrieved from reference TRBV15 and TRBJ1-4, is DAMVIQNPRYQVTQFGKPVTLSCSQTLNHNVMYWYQQKSSQAPKLLFHYYDKDFNNEADTPDNFQSRRPNTSFCFLDIRSPGLGDTAMYLCATSAVRGRSEKLFFGSGTQLSVL.

This clone was counted a single time. V usage is TRBV7-3 and J usage is TRBJ2-3; 13 bases fit TRBD2. After removal of 4 bases from V and 1 base from J, the junction contained 11 bases not matched to a gene. This CDR3 comprises 19 residues. CDR1 is SGHTA and CDR2 is FQGTGA in the germline V gene. The CDR3 reads CASSSRLAGGRGGTDTQYF. The CDR3 nucleotides read TGTGCCAGCAGCTCCCGACTAGCGGGGGGTCGGGGGGGCACAGATACGCAGTATTTT.

The chain carries TRBV7-9 and TRBJ2-7; 10 nucleotides align to TRBD2. This CDR3 spans 14 amino acids. The germline CDR1 and CDR2 sequences are SEHNR and FQNEAQ (reference sequence). J gave up 2 bases and V 5 bases, and 3 bases lay outside the gene matches. Written as DNA, the CDR3 is TGTGCCAGCAGCACTAGCGGGGTTACCTACGAGCAGTACTTC. Its protein product is CASSTSGVTYEQYF. The full variable domain, in which reference TRBV7-9 and TRBJ2-7 provide the parts outside the CDR3, is DTGVSQNPRHKITKRGQNVTFRCDPISEHNRLYWYRQTLGQGPEFLTYFQNEAQLEKSRLLSDRFSAERPKGSFSTLEIQRTEQGDSAMYLCASSTSGVTYEQYFGPGTRLTVT.

This clone was found once. The chain recombines TRBV7-8 with TRBJ1-3; 10 bases match TRBD1. After removal of 3 bases from V and 3 bases from J, the junction contained 5 bases not matched to a gene. Germline lookup yields CDR1 SGHVS and CDR2 FQNEAQ. The CDR3 is 16 residues long. This CDR3 is CASSFSGTGDGNTIYF. CDR3 coding DNA: TGTGCCAGCAGCTTCTCCGGGACAGGGGATGGAAACACCATATATTTT.